This is a list of T cell receptor beta chains from one sample in a study of vaccination and CD4 T cells after COVID-19. Antigens for these TCRs are unknown. TCRdb reprocessed the PCR reads with MiXCR, giving one entry per CDR3 protein. The sample yields about 9,100 distinct CDR3 sequences, 67% seen once. Sequencing was done on a sample of CD4+ T cells from blood, cultured in vitro. These receptors were collected from a human donor who had recovered from COVID-19. Both conserved end residues are part of each CDR3. D genes are given only for firm matches. A row's size may be missing; if present it is once, few, many or a size class.

j_gene: TRBJ1-2
v_gene: TRBV7-9
abundance: NA
d_gene: TRBD1
CDR3nt: TGTGCCAGCAGCCATATACAGGGGACGAACTATGGCTACACCTTC
CDR3aa: CASSHIQGTNYGYTF

j_gene: TRBJ2-3
v_gene: TRBV24-1
abundance: large
d_gene: NA
CDR3nt: TGTGCCACCAGTGAAGGAGGCACAGATACGCAGTATTTT
CDR3aa: CATSEGGTDTQYF

j_gene: TRBJ1-1
v_gene: TRBV7-9
abundance: NA
d_gene: TRBD1
CDR3nt: TGTGCCAGCAGCCGCCTCAGGGGGGGAAATGGGATGAACACTGAAGCTTTCTTT
CDR3aa: CASSRLRGGNGMNTEAFF

j_gene: TRBJ1-1
v_gene: TRBV29-1
abundance: NA
d_gene: TRBD1
CDR3nt: TGCAGCGTCGGAGGGTATACAGGGGTCCTCACGTTGATGAACACTGAAGCTTTCTTT
CDR3aa: CSVGGYTGVLTLMNTEAFF

j_gene: TRBJ1-1
v_gene: TRBV6-1
abundance: NA
d_gene: NA
CDR3nt: TGTGCCAGCAGTCCACAGGGATCAGGCACTGAAGCTTTCTTT
CDR3aa: CASSPQGSGTEAFF

j_gene: TRBJ2-1
v_gene: TRBV6-2/TRBV6-3
abundance: NA
d_gene: TRBD1
CDR3nt: TGTGCCAGCAGAGGGACAGGGTCGTACAATGAGCAGTTCTTC
CDR3aa: CASRGTGSYNEQFF

j_gene: TRBJ1-5
v_gene: TRBV10-3
abundance: NA
d_gene: NA
CDR3nt: TGTGCCATCAGTGGCCGAGGTTCGGATCAGCCCCAGCATTTT
CDR3aa: CAISGRGSDQPQHF

j_gene: TRBJ2-3
v_gene: TRBV7-8
abundance: NA
d_gene: NA
CDR3nt: TGTGCCAGCAGCGACGGTGGGGCAGGACTCACAGATACGCAGTATTTT
CDR3aa: CASSDGGAGLTDTQYF

j_gene: TRBJ2-7
v_gene: TRBV28
abundance: NA
d_gene: NA
CDR3nt: TGTGCCAGCCGCTCCGTTTCCTACGAGCAGTACTTC
CDR3aa: CASRSVSYEQYF

j_gene: TRBJ1-2
v_gene: TRBV20-1
abundance: few
d_gene: NA
CDR3nt: TGCAGTGCTAGAGCTTTCACCGGGACAAGCTATGGCTACACCTTC
CDR3aa: CSARAFTGTSYGYTF